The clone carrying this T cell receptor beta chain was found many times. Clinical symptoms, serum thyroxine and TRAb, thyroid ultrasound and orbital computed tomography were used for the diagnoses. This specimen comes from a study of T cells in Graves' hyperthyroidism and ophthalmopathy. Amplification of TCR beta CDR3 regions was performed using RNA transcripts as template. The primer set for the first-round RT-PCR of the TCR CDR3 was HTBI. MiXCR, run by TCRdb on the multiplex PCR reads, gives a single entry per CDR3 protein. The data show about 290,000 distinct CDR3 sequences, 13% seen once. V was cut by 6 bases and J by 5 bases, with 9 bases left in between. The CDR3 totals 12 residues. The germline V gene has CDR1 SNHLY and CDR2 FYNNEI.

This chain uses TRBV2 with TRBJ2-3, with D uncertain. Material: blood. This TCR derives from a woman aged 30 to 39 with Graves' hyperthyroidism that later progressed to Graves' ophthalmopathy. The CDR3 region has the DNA TGTGCCAGCAGGCGCCTTGGAGATACGCAGTATTTT. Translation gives CASRRLGDTQYF.